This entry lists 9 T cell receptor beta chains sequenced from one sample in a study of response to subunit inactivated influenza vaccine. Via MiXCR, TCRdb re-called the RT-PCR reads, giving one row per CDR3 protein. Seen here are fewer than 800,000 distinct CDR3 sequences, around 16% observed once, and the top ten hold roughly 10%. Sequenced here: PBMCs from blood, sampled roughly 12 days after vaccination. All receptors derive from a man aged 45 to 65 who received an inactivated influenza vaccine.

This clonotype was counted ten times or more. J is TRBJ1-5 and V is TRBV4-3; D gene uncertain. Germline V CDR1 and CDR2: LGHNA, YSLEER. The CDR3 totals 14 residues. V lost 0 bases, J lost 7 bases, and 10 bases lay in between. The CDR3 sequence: CASSQDIVFQPQHF. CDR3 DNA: TGCGCCAGCAGCCAAGATATAGTTTTCCAGCCCCAGCATTTT.

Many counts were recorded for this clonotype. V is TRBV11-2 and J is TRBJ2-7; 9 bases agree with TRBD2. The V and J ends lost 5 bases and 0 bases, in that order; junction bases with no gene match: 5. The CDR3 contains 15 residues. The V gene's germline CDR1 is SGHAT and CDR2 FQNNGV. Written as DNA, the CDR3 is TGTGCCAGCAGCAAGACTAGCGGTTTCTCCTACGAGCAGTACTTC. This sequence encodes CASSKTSGFSYEQYF.

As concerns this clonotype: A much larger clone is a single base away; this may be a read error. The CDR3 here is CASSFAPDTQYF. The DNA of the CDR3 is TGTGCCAGCAGTTTCGCCCCAGATACGCAGTATTTT. The V call is TRBV12-3 or TRBV12-4, the J call TRBJ2-3; the D is unclear. Trimming shortened V by 3 bases and J by 4 bases, and 5 bases separated the two germline ends. This CDR3 is 12 amino acids long.

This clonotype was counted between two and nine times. The CDR3 loop reads CASSEFSGGREQFF. The CDR3 DNA reads as TGTGCCAGCAGCGAGTTTAGCGGGGGACGTGAGCAGTTCTTC. The chain combines TRBV7-2 with TRBJ2-1; 9 bases align to TRBD2. V dropped 5 bases and J dropped 9; count of bases not matched to a gene: 8. This CDR3 is built from 14 residues. CDR1 SGHTA and CDR2 FQGNSA come from the germline V gene.

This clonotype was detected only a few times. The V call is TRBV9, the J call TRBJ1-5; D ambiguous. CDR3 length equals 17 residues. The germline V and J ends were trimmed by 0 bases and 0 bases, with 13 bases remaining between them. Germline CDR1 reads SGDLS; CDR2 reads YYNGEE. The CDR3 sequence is CASSVVYGDYSNQPQHF. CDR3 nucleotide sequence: TGTGCCAGCAGCGTAGTGTATGGGGATTATAGCAATCAGCCCCAGCATTTT.

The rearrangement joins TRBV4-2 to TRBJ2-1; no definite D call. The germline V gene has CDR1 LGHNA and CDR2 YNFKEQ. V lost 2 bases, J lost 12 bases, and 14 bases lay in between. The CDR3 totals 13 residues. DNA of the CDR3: TGTGCCAGCAGCCAATCGGATGCACTGGGGCAGTTCTTC. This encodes CASSQSDALGQFF.

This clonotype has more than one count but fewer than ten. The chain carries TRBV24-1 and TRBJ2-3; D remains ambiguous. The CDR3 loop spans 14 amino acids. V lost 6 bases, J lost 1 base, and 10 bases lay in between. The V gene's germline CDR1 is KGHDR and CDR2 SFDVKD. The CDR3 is CATSSVGGTDTQYF. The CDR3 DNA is TGTGCCACCAGTTCCGTCGGAGGCACAGATACGCAGTATTTT.

CDR3 region: CAISESFGSLIYEQYF. The CDR3 DNA sequence: TGTGCCATCAGTGAGTCGTTCGGCAGTCTCATTTACGAGCAGTACTTC. The chain employs TRBV10-3 and TRBJ2-7; D remains unclear. Looked up from germline, CDR1 is ENHRY and CDR2 is SYGVKD. The length of the CDR3 is 16 residues. Trimming pared 0 bases from V and 4 bases from J, leaving 16 bases between.

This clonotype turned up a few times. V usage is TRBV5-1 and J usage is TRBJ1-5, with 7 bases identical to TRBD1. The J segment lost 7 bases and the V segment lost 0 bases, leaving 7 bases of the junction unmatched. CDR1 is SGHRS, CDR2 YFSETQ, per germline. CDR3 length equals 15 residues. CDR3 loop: CASSLGDSLGQPQHF. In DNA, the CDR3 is TGCGCCAGCAGCTTGGGGGACAGCCTTGGGCAGCCCCAGCATTTT.